The rows below give T cell receptor beta chains drawn from one sample of a study of lymphopenia after photon versus proton radiotherapy. Sequencing was performed with immunoSEQ multiplex PCR; in TCRdb, only in-frame clones are kept and a portion is missing. The table lists approximately 22,000 clones, 85% of them singletons. Sequences were derived from peripheral blood, sampled from a patient treated with photon-based radiotherapy. The receptor set was obtained from a man aged 55-75 years with pancreatic cancer. The CDR3 runs from the conserved cysteine through the conserved F or W. The D gene is left open where the match is weak. Clone size is shown for a subset of rows, as once, few, many or a class of expanded clone.

>TRBV5-1|NA|NA|TRBJ2-1|17
CASSLGLGGVTYNEQFF
>TRBV4-2|NA|NA|TRBJ2-7|17
CASSPPRSRLILYEQYF
>TRBV2|NA|NA|TRBJ1-2|12
CASRDSLGGYTF
>TRBV2|NA|NA|TRBJ2-5|14
CASSVGQGGETQYF
>TRBV5-4|NA|NA|TRBJ2-1|12
CASSFSYNEQFF
>TRBV6-1|NA|NA|TRBJ1-5|15
CASSGGGTSNQPQHF
>TRBV2|TRBD1|NA|TRBJ1-5|14
CASTRTGVNQPQHF
>TRBV7-9|TRBD1|NA|TRBJ1-3|16
CASSPRQGAGGNTIYF
>TRBV4-2|TRBD1|NA|TRBJ1-2|19
CASSRRDSSLPGTNYGYTF
>TRBV6-4|TRBD1|NA|TRBJ1-2|16
CASSDTRQGRVYGYTF
>TRBV7-9|NA|NA|TRBJ2-7|13
CASSLQGPYEQYF
>TRBV5-6|NA|NA|TRBJ2-1|14
CASSPQGGHNLQFF
>TRBV10-2|NA|NA|TRBJ2-5|13
CASSRLSEGTQYF
>TRBV19|TRBD1|NA|TRBJ1-2|14
CASSMDRGNYGYTF
>TRBV18|NA|NA|TRBJ2-2|16
CASSPPAQGWTGELFF
>TRBV7-9|NA|few|TRBJ1-5|16
CASSYRSCNGNQPQHF
>TRBV6-5|TRBD2|NA|TRBJ2-3|15
CASAWGGGDTDTQYF
>TRBV9|NA|once|TRBJ1-1|13
CASSVGGHTEAFF
>TRBV29-1|TRBD1|NA|TRBJ2-4|16
CSVAPRQGATKNIQYF
>TRBV5-6|NA|NA|TRBJ2-6|17
CASSLGRGYRGANVLTF
>TRBV5-6|NA|NA|TRBJ1-2|12
CASSLSVAAYTF
>TRBV7-3|NA|NA|TRBJ1-5|13
CASSLTRDQPQHF
>TRBV5-1|NA|NA|TRBJ1-1|14
CASSPRWANTEAFF
>TRBV7-9|NA|NA|TRBJ2-1|15
CASSHRGNLYNEQFF
>TRBV19|NA|once|TRBJ1-2|11
CASRGGTGYTF
>TRBV19|TRBD1|NA|TRBJ1-5|15
CASRGQGYSNQPQHF
>TRBV5-5|NA|few|TRBJ1-6|14
CASSLVLYNSPLHF
>TRBV6-5|NA|once|TRBJ1-4|13
CASSPGFNEKLFF
>TRBV9|TRBD1|NA|TRBJ1-6|14
CASSPRQGSSPLHF
>TRBV6-5|NA|NA|TRBJ1-1|14
CASSRRRLNTEAFF
>TRBV21-1|NA|NA|TRBJ1-3|15
CASTSQGGSGNTIYF
>TRBV5-4|NA|NA|TRBJ2-3|17
CASSPDIGGPGTDTQYF
>TRBV28|NA|NA|TRBJ1-2|17
CASRSNREISGDYGYTF
>TRBV11-2|NA|NA|TRBJ2-3|16
CASSSRGRLSTDTQYF
>TRBV7-9|TRBD1|NA|TRBJ2-5|14
CASSEDRAKETQYF
>TRBV21-1|NA|NA|TRBJ1-2|15
CASSKEEGEGYGYTF
>TRBV5-1|TRBD1|NA|TRBJ1-6|16
CASSLVGTGFGSPLHF
>TRBV10-3|NA|NA|TRBJ2-7|14
CATGPGTFRLEQYF
>TRBV9|TRBD1|NA|TRBJ1-5|11
CASSDKTGWHF
>TRBV27|NA|NA|TRBJ1-1|14
CASGRGGARTEAFF